The 21 T cell receptor beta chains below all came from one sample that was sequenced in a study of OX40 agonist ivuxolimab in advanced cancers. The method was immunoSEQ multiplex PCR; TCRdb's version includes in-frame clones alone and lacks a portion of them. The sample lists about 60,000 clones; around 90% were seen once. Sequencing was performed on CD4+ or CD8+ T cells sorted from blood, taken in a trial of the OX40 agonist ivuxolimab. These receptors were taken from an adult with an advanced solid tumor such as melanoma, head and neck, liver or kidney cancer.

The rearrangement links TRBV27 to TRBJ1-5; unclear D gene. Trimming removed 3 bases at V and 3 bases at J, with 6 bases between. Germline CDR1 is MNHEY and CDR2 is SMNVEV (reference sequence). This CDR3 is built from 13 residues. The CDR3 nucleotides read TGTGCCAGCAGTTTGACGGTCAATCAGCCCCAGCATTTT. Its translation: CASSLTVNQPQHF.

To note about this clone: Other DNA sequences in this specimen translate into the identical CDR3. V is TRBV27 and J is TRBJ2-1, with TRBD1 matching over 11 bases. Trimming cost V 5 bases and J 6 bases; bases outside gene matches: 6. Looked up from germline, CDR1 is MNHEY and CDR2 is SMNVEV (reference sequence). The CDR3 runs to 15 residues. Here the CDR3 reads CASSHGTGGFNEQFF. The CDR3 DNA is TGTGCCAGCAGTCACGGGACAGGGGGTTTCAATGAGCAGTTCTTC.

The chain is built from TRBV6-1 and TRBJ2-1; the match to TRBD2 covers 10 bases. The CDR3 loop spans 14 amino acids. V shed 2 bases, J shed 13 bases, and the junction held 8 bases outside the gene matches. Germline CDR1 is MNHNS and CDR2 is SASEGT. In DNA, the CDR3 is TGTGCCAGCAGTGAAATCCCAAGCGGGAGGGCACAGTTCTTC. This codes for CASSEIPSGRAQFF.

The CDR3 bases are TGTGCCAGCAGTGCGACAGGGGCAACTCGCGAGCAGTACTTC. It encodes CASSATGATREQYF. The chain recombines TRBV2 with TRBJ2-7; 8 bases line up with TRBD1. There are 14 residues in the CDR3. Germline-derived CDR1 and CDR2 are SNHLY and FYNNEI. Trimming cost V 4 bases and J 6 bases; bases outside gene matches: 8. The full variable domain, rest sourced from reference TRBV2 and TRBJ2-7, is EPEVTQTPSHQVTQMGQEVILRCVPISNHLYFYWYRQILGQKVEFLVSFYNNEISEKSEIFDDQFSVERPDGSNFTLKIRSTKLEDSAMYFCASSATGATREQYFGPGTRLTVT.

Only one count was recorded for this clone. The chain recombines TRBV11-2 with TRBJ1-4, with D hard to call. CDR1 and CDR2 (germline): SGHAT, FQNNGV. The CDR3 is 14 amino acids. V lost 0 bases, J lost 5 bases, and 7 bases lay in between. The CDR3 reads CASSLELANEKLFF. Written as DNA, the CDR3 is TGTGCCAGCAGCTTAGAGCTGGCGAATGAAAAACTGTTTTTT. Complete variable domain (other parts from reference TRBV11-2 and TRBJ1-4): EAGVAQSPRYKIIEKRQSVAFWCNPISGHATLYWYQQILGQGPKLLIQFQNNGVVDDSQLPKDRFSAERLKGVDSTLKIQPAKLEDSAVYLCASSLELANEKLFFGSGTQLSVL.

V usage is TRBV28 and J usage is TRBJ1-2; perhaps TRBD1 as D (5 bases). This CDR3 is 16 amino acids long. Trimming took off 6 bases at V and 0 bases at J, with 17 bases between the two ends. Germline loops: CDR1 MDHEN, CDR2 SYDVKM. For the CDR3, the DNA is TGTGCCAGCAGCTCCCCGGGGCAGACCGCTAACTATGGCTACACCTTC. Translating gives CASSSPGQTANYGYTF.

The chain joins TRBV18 to TRBJ1-2, with D perhaps matching TRBD1 (5 bases). The V gene's germline CDR1 is KGHSH and CDR2 LQKENI. Trimming removed 4 bases from V and 4 bases from J, with 10 bases in between. This CDR3 is 13 amino acids long. CDR3 DNA sequence: TGTGCCAGCTCACTCGGGACGGTCTATGGCTACACCTTC. Its translation is CASSLGTVYGYTF.

The chain has TRBV21-1 and TRBJ1-1. TRBV21-1 corresponds to a pseudogene. The CDR3 extends over 14 amino acids. This CDR3 is CASSKGGVHTEAFF. DNA of the CDR3: TGTGCCAGCAGCAAAGGGGGGGTCCACACTGAAGCTTTCTTT.

The rearrangement uses TRBV6-5 and TRBJ2-7, with a tentative D call TRBD1 (6 bases). Germline-derived CDR1 and CDR2 are MNHEY and SVGAGI. The CDR3 runs to 15 residues. V was shortened by 2 bases and J by 3 bases, with 14 bases between the two germline ends. DNA of the CDR3: TGTGCCAGCAGTTACGGGCAGGGGTTTGGCTACGAGCAGTACTTC. Translated: CASSYGQGFGYEQYF.

V and J are TRBV11-3 and TRBJ2-2, with D tentatively TRBD2 (6 bases). Trimming stripped 0 bases from V and 1 base from J, with 12 bases between. Germline-derived CDR1 and CDR2 are SGHNT and YENEEA. The CDR3 loop spans 17 amino acids. CDR3 in DNA: TGTGCCAGCAGCTTAGATCTGACGCGGGGGAACACCGGGGAGCTGTTTTTT. It is translated as CASSLDLTRGNTGELFF.

This rearrangement joins TRBV2 to TRBJ2-7, with D possibly TRBD1 on 6 matching bases. This CDR3 spans 12 amino acids. Trimming removed 7 bases from V and 5 bases from J, with 12 bases in between. Germline CDR1 SNHLY, CDR2 FYNNEI. CDR3 region: CASTRTVNEQYF. CDR3 nucleotides: TGTGCCAGCACCAGGACAGTCAACGAGCAGTACTTC.

The chain combines TRBV10-2 with TRBJ1-2, with a possible D match to TRBD1 (6 bases). There are 14 residues in the CDR3. V was pared by 5 bases and J by 1 base, with 11 bases between. CDR1 and CDR2 from the germline V gene are WSHSY and SAAADI. The chain's CDR3 is CASSSGALNYGYTF. The CDR3 nucleotides read TGCGCCAGCAGTTCAGGGGCTCTTAACTATGGCTACACCTTC.

The chain employs TRBV28 and TRBJ1-2, with 7 bases lining up with TRBD1. The V and J ends lost 8 bases and 2 bases, in that order; junction bases with no gene match: 5. The CDR3 covers 13 residues. Germline assignment: CDR1 MDHEN and CDR2 SYDVKM. As DNA, the CDR3 is TGTGCCAGCCAAACAGGGGAGAACTATGGCTACACCTTC. This gives the protein CASQTGENYGYTF.

The CDR3 spells CASRRTSGSPETQYF. The CDR3 DNA follows: TGTGCCAGCAGGCGGACTAGCGGGAGTCCAGAGACCCAGTACTTC. The V call is TRBV7-2, the J call TRBJ2-5, with 13 bases fitting TRBD2. CDR3 size: 15 residues. V shed 6 bases, J shed 4 bases, and the junction held 5 bases outside the gene matches. CDR1 is SGHTA and CDR2 is FQGNSA in the germline V gene.

The CDR3 loop is CASSAMLNWGDNSYEQYF. The CDR3 nucleotides read TGTGCCAGCAGTGCCATGCTCAATTGGGGGGACAACTCCTACGAGCAGTACTTC. The V gene is TRBV2, the J gene TRBJ2-7; possibly TRBD1 or TRBD2 for D (6 bases each). The CDR3 runs 18 residues. V was pared by 4 bases and J by 0 bases, with 22 bases between. Germline CDR1 is SNHLY and CDR2 is FYNNEI. Full variable domain (outside the CDR3, taken from reference TRBV2 and TRBJ2-7): EPEVTQTPSHQVTQMGQEVILRCVPISNHLYFYWYRQILGQKVEFLVSFYNNEISEKSEIFDDQFSVERPDGSNFTLKIRSTKLEDSAMYFCASSAMLNWGDNSYEQYFGPGTRLTVT.

This rearrangement joins TRBV25-1 to TRBJ2-5; no definite D call. Germline V CDR1 and CDR2: MGHDK, SYGVNS. CDR3 length equals 16 residues. V was cut by 3 bases and J by 1 base, with 15 bases left in between. CDR3 loop: CASSEYGSGPQETQYF. Written as DNA, the CDR3 is TGTGCCAGCAGTGAGTATGGGTCCGGGCCCCAAGAGACCCAGTACTTC.

The chain combines TRBV19 with TRBJ2-2; tentatively, D is TRBD1 or TRBD2 (5 bases each). The CDR3 extends over 16 amino acids. Per germline, CDR1 LNHDA and CDR2 SQIVND (reference sequence). Between the trimmed V and J ends, which lost 4 bases and 5 bases, there was a span of 17 bases. The CDR3 sequence is CASSRRRGAYTGELFF. CDR3 sequence (DNA): TGTGCCAGTAGTAGAAGGAGAGGGGCGTATACCGGGGAGCTGTTTTTT.

The V gene is TRBV6-1, the J gene TRBJ1-5; 10 bases fit TRBD1. Looked up from germline, CDR1 is MNHNS and CDR2 is SASEGT. With V trimmed by 2 bases and J by 6 bases, 4 bases remained unmatched. This CDR3 contains 15 residues. The CDR3 loop reads CASSETGQGTQPQHF. The CDR3 coding sequence is TGTGCCAGCAGTGAAACGGGACAGGGGACTCAGCCCCAGCATTTT.

The V gene is TRBV6-6, the J gene TRBJ2-7; D perhaps matches TRBD1 (6 bases). Germline V gene sequence: CDR1 MNHNY, CDR2 SVGAGI (reference sequence). This CDR3 comprises 12 residues. V lost 6 bases and J 4 bases, leaving 10 bases between the germline ends. CDR3 protein: CASRSDSYEQYF. The CDR3 nucleotides are TGTGCCAGCAGGTCGGACAGTTACGAGCAGTACTTC.

The chain carries TRBV7-9 and TRBJ1-3, with 9 positions matching TRBD1. After removal of 5 bases from V and 2 bases from J, the junction contained 4 bases not matched to a gene. Germline V CDR1 and CDR2: SEHNR, FQNEAQ (reference sequence). The CDR3 is made up of 15 amino acids. The CDR3 protein is CASSKTGGPGNTIYF. The DNA of the CDR3 is TGTGCCAGCAGCAAGACAGGGGGTCCTGGAAACACCATATATTTT. Filled out from reference TRBV7-9 and TRBJ1-3, the complete variable domain reads DTGVSQNPRHKITKRGQNVTFRCDPISEHNRLYWYRQTLGQGPEFLTYFQNEAQLEKSRLLSDRFSAERPKGSFSTLEIQRTEQGDSAMYLCASSKTGGPGNTIYFGEGSWLTVV.

This sequence joins TRBV19 and TRBJ1-2, with 7 bases identical to TRBD1. Germline values: CDR1 LNHDA, CDR2 SQIVND (reference sequence). Trimming cost V 4 bases and J 7 bases; bases outside gene matches: 12. This CDR3 comprises 15 residues. The CDR3 reads CASSREYRGSVGYTF. As DNA, the CDR3 is TGTGCCAGTAGTAGAGAATACAGGGGATCTGTTGGCTACACCTTC. Supplemented by reference TRBV19 and TRBJ1-2, the full variable domain reads DGGITQSPKYLFRKEGQNVTLSCEQNLNHDAMYWYRQDPGQGLRLIYYSQIVNDFQKGDIAEGYSVSREKKESFPLTVTSAQKNPTAFYLCASSREYRGSVGYTFGSGTRLTVV.